Only one count was recorded for the clone carrying this T cell receptor beta chain. Its specificity is not known. Measured with immunoSEQ multiplex PCR; TCRdb has only the in-frame clones, and not every one. The data show a few hundred thousand clones, with 86% seen just once and around 0.8% held by the top ten. These data come from a study of cytomegalovirus exposure and HLA in healthy donors. The wider study: The 110 or so validation repertoires used a platform that matched the one used for the roughly 650 first-cohort repertoires, as a later analysis reported. Points from the study as a whole: Across donors, most TCRs were seen rarely, yet some public ones were widespread.

Trimming took 4 bases from V and 2 from J; bases not matched to a gene: 3. The CDR3 spans 15 residues. Germline V CDR1 and CDR2: SGDLS, YYNGEE. Sequenced input: PBMCs. The receptor was derived from a woman younger than 35 in good health and CMV-seronegative. This sequence joins TRBV9 and TRBJ2-7, with 13 bases identical to TRBD2. The CDR3, as DNA: TGTGCCAGCAGCAAGGGACTAGCGGGAACCTACGAGCAGTACTTC. The encoded protein is CASSKGLAGTYEQYF.